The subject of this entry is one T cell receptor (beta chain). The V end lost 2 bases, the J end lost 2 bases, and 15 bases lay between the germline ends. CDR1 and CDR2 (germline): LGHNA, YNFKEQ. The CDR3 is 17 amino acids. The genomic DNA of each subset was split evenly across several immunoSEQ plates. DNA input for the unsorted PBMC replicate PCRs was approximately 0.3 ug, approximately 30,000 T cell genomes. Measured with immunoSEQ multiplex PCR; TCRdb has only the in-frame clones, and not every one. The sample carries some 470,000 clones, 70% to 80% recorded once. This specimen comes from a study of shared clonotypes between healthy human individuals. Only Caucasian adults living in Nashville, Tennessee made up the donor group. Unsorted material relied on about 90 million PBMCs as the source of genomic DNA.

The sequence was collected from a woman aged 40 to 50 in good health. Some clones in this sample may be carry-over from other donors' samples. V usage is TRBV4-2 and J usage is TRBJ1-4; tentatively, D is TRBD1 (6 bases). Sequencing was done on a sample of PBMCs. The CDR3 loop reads CASSQKRGEGTNEKLFF. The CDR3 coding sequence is TGTGCCAGCAGCCAAAAGAGGGGGGAAGGGACTAATGAAAAACTGTTTTTT.